The entry below describes one T cell receptor beta chain. The sample originates from a study of shared clonotypes between healthy human individuals. The deep-level immunoSEQ assay was used. Genomic DNA belonging to each subset was distributed in equal measure over several immunoSEQ plates. The method was immunoSEQ multiplex PCR; TCRdb's version includes in-frame clones alone and lacks a portion of them. Counted here are roughly 1 million clones, approximately 80% occurring once; the ten biggest clones make up approximately 0.5%. V shed 7 bases and J 3 bases; nucleotides not matched to a gene: 6. The CDR3 totals 15 residues. The germline CDR1 and CDR2 sequences are LNHDA and SQIVND (reference sequence).

This TCR came from a man aged 18 to 29 in good health. Some clones in this sample may be carry-over from other donors' samples. The material sequenced was memory CD4+ T cells from PBMCs. Documented subset: CD45RA-negative fraction. The chain links TRBV19 to TRBJ2-7; 13 nucleotides match TRBD2. The CDR3 coding sequence is TGTGCCAGTACCAGGACTAGCGGGAGCTACTACGAGCAGTACTTC. Its protein product is CASTRTSGSYYEQYF.